A single sample gave rise to the 11 T cell receptor beta chains below, sequenced in a study of shared clonotypes between healthy human individuals. The table came from immunoSEQ multiplex PCR; TCRdb's copy has only in-frame clones and leaves some out. Among just over 2,000,000 clones listed, around 95% were seen once. The sample was naive CD4+ T cells sorted from blood. Subset in this sample: CD45RA+ positively selected. These receptor sequences come from a man aged 18 to 29 in good health.

The chain combines TRBV19 with TRBJ1-5; possible D gene TRBD1, 5 bases. The V gene's germline CDR1 is LNHDA and CDR2 SQIVND (reference sequence). The CDR3 runs to 15 residues. The germline V and J ends were trimmed by 6 bases and 2 bases, with 14 bases remaining between them. CDR3 residues: CASRGGDLGNQPQHF. In DNA form, the CDR3 reads TGTGCCAGTAGAGGAGGGGACTTGGGCAATCAGCCCCAGCATTTT. The full variable domain, its missing parts supplied by reference TRBV19 and TRBJ1-5, is DGGITQSPKYLFRKEGQNVTLSCEQNLNHDAMYWYRQDPGQGLRLIYYSQIVNDFQKGDIAEGYSVSREKKESFPLTVTSAQKNPTAFYLCASRGGDLGNQPQHFGDGTRLSIL.

CDR3 loop: CASSEWSRREKLFF. As DNA, the CDR3 is TGTGCCAGCAGTGAATGGAGCCGGCGAGAAAAACTGTTTTTT. V is TRBV6-1 and J is TRBJ1-4; no clear D. The CDR3 loop spans 14 amino acids. Trimming removed 2 bases from V and 8 bases from J, with 12 bases in between. Germline V lookup: CDR1 MNHNS, CDR2 SASEGT.

This chain connects TRBV30 to TRBJ1-5; D remains unclear. Germline V lookup: CDR1 GTSNPN, CDR2 SVGIG (reference sequence). Trimming removed 3 bases from V and 6 bases from J, with 12 bases in between. The CDR3 runs 13 residues. The CDR3 sequence: CAWRARPGQPQHF. CDR3 nucleotides: TGTGCCTGGAGAGCCAGGCCGGGTCAGCCCCAGCATTTT. Full variable domain (rest looked up from reference TRBV30 and TRBJ1-5): SQTIHQWPATLVQPVGSPLSLECTVEGTSNPNLYWYRQAAGRGLQLLFYSVGIGQISSEVPQNLSASRPQDRQFILSSKKLLLSDSGFYLCAWRARPGQPQHFGDGTRLSIL.

The V call is TRBV27, the J call TRBJ1-1; 8 nucleotides align to TRBD1. CDR3 length: 14 residues. Trimming removed 8 bases from V and 5 bases from J; junction bases left unmatched: 10. The germline CDR1 and CDR2 sequences are MNHEY and SMNVEV (reference sequence). CDR3 in DNA: TGTGCCAGCTCTCGGGCAGGGGGCTTTACTGAAGCTTTCTTT. It yields the protein CASSRAGGFTEAFF.

As DNA, the CDR3 is TGCGCCAGCAGCGGCGGATTGGTTGGCTACACCTTC. This sequence encodes CASSGGLVGYTF. The chain combines TRBV5-1 with TRBJ1-2; D gene unclear. The CDR3 runs to 12 residues. The germline V gene has CDR1 SGHRS and CDR2 YFSETQ. Trimming removed 4 bases from V and 7 bases from J, with 11 bases in between.

The chain carries TRBV10-3 and TRBJ2-7, with 8 positions matching TRBD2. Unmatched junction bases numbered 5, after V lost 2 bases and J lost 2 bases. This CDR3 comprises 15 residues. The germline V gene encodes CDR1 ENHRY and CDR2 SYGVKD. CDR3 sequence (DNA): TGTGCCATCAGTGAGGGAGCGGGGGCCACCTACGAGCAGTACTTC. Protein sequence: CAISEGAGATYEQYF.

V usage is TRBV5-4 and J usage is TRBJ1-5; D remains ambiguous. The V end was cut by 4 bases, the J end by 5 bases, with 10 bases between. CDR3 length: 13 amino acids. Germline values: CDR1 SGHNT, CDR2 YYREEE (reference sequence). The CDR3 DNA sequence: TGTGCCAGCAGCCCCGAACTCCATCAGCCCCAGCATTTT. It yields the protein CASSPELHQPQHF.

V usage is TRBV6-6 and J usage is TRBJ2-7; no clear D. V was pared by 5 bases and J by 7 bases, with 15 bases between. CDR1 and CDR2 (germline): MNHNY, SVGAGI (reference sequence). CDR3 length: 13 amino acids. CDR3 region: CASSPPGVAEQYF. The DNA for the CDR3 is TGTGCCAGCAGTCCCCCTGGTGTCGCAGAGCAGTACTTC.

The V and J genes are TRBV30 and TRBJ2-1; D is unresolved. V dropped 4 bases and J dropped 6 bases, with 10 bases sitting between them. CDR3 size: 12 residues. CDR1 and CDR2 (germline): GTSNPN, SVGIG (reference sequence). This chain's CDR3 is CAWIVAFNEQFF. The DNA of the CDR3 is TGTGCCTGGATTGTAGCCTTCAATGAGCAGTTCTTC.

Details on this clone: Being one base from a much bigger clone, this may be a read error. The chain joins TRBV11-3 to TRBJ1-2, with D uncertain. The V and J ends lost 5 bases and 7 bases respectively, with 26 bases between them. The CDR3 length is 17 residues. Germline-derived CDR1 and CDR2 are SGHNT and YENEEA. The CDR3 DNA is TGTGCCAGCAGCGCTACAAGGAAGGGCCCTAACGACTGTGGCTACACCTTC. It codes for CASSATRKGPNDCGYTF.

The chain has TRBV2 and TRBJ2-7, with a weak D call TRBD2 (6 bases). V gave up 4 bases and J gave up 5 bases, with 15 bases separating them. Germline CDR1 reads SNHLY; CDR2 reads FYNNEI. This CDR3 contains 14 residues. The CDR3 region has the DNA TGTGCCAGCAGTGTATTGGAGGGAATCAACGAGCAGTACTTC. This encodes CASSVLEGINEQYF.